These 3 T cell receptor beta chains share one sample of origin, sequenced in a study of T cells in Graves' hyperthyroidism and ophthalmopathy. Amplification of TCR beta CDR3 regions used RNA as the template. Using the HTBI primer set, a first-round RT-PCR was run on the TCR CDR3. Each CDR3 protein is one row after TCRdb ran MiXCR on the multiplex PCR reads. The sample includes hundreds of thousands of distinct CDR3 sequences, approximately 24% seen only once; the top ten take approximately 11%. Sequenced input: blood. The receptors come from a woman under 40 with Graves' ophthalmopathy.

This rearrangement joins TRBV12-3 or TRBV12-4 to TRBJ2-2; no clear D gene. The germline V and J ends were trimmed by 5 bases and 7 bases, with 8 bases remaining between them. CDR3 length: 12 residues. CDR3 nucleotide sequence: TGTGCCAGCAGTCGGGCCAACGGGGAGCTGTTTTTT. Translation gives CASSRANGELFF.

This clonotype has a count of ten or more. The chain employs TRBV14 and TRBJ2-7; D remains ambiguous. Germline CDR1 is SGHDN and CDR2 is FVKESK. The CDR3 extends over 13 amino acids. V gave up 1 base and J gave up 3 bases, with 7 bases separating them. CDR3 in amino acids: CASSQAENYEQYF. The DNA for the CDR3 is TGTGCCAGCAGCCAAGCGGAGAACTACGAGCAGTACTTC.

This clonotype was found many times. The chain combines TRBV12-3 or TRBV12-4 with TRBJ2-5; TRBD2 is a possible D gene (6 bases). V was clipped by 8 bases and J by 5 bases, with 9 bases between them. This CDR3 contains 11 residues. CDR3 bases: TGTGCCAGCGGGGGGTTCGAGACCCAGTACTTC. Residues: CASGGFETQYF.